The TCR beta chain described here comes from a study of CD8+CD57+ T cells in acquired aplastic anemia. Study background: CD4+ and CD8+ cells, once sorted, gave DNA averaging approximately 3.3 ug. Study findings and constraints: For CD8+ Simpson's diversity, patients and controls showed no significant difference.

At least ten counts were recorded for this clonotype. Its cognate antigen is unknown. The sequenced patients had an expansion of CD8+CD57+ cells seen by flow cytometry. Therapy had not been given to patients before blood sampling. Researchers used genomic DNA as the template to profile TCR beta VDJ and CDR3. Using its own MiXCR run on the reads, TCRdb lists one record per CDR3 protein. The sample shows about 150,000 distinct CDR3 sequences, roughly 49% of them seen only once. What was sequenced was sorted CD4+, CD8+, or CD8+CD57+ T cells (not recorded which) from PBMCs. The sequence came from a human donor with aplastic anemia.

CDR3 sequence reads: CASTITGTDEQYF. CDR3 DNA: TGTGCCAGCACCATTACCGGGACGGACGAGCAGTACTTC. The gene calls are TRBV14 and TRBJ2-7, with D perhaps TRBD1 or TRBD2 (5 bases each). The germline gives CDR1 SGHDN, CDR2 FVKESK. Trimming took 7 bases from V and 5 from J, leaving 15 bases between them. The CDR3 has 13 amino acids. Looking up the rest from reference TRBV14 and TRBJ2-7 gives the full variable domain: EAGVTQFPSHSVIEKGQTVTLRCDPISGHDNLYWYRRVMGKEIKFLLHFVKESKQDESGMPNNRFLAERTGGTYSTLKVQPAELEDSGVYFCASTITGTDEQYFGPGTRLTVT.